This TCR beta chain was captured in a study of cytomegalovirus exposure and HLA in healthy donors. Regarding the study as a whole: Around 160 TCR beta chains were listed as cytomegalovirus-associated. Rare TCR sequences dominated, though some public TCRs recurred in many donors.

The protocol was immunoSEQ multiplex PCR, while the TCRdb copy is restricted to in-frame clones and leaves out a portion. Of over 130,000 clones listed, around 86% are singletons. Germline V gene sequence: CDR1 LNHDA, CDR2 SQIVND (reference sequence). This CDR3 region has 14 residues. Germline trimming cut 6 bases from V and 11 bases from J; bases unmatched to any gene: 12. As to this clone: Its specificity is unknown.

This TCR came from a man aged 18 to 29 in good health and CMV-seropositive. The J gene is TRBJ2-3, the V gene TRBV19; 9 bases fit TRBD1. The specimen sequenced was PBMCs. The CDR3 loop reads CASRYEGDRVEQYF. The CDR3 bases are TGTGCCAGTAGATACGAAGGGGACAGGGTGGAGCAGTATTTT.